What follows is one T cell receptor beta chain and its context. No antigen is known for it. Per-nucleotide qualities are absent, and no much larger clonotype sits a single base away. Per the germline V gene, SGHRS is the CDR1 and YFSETQ is the CDR2. Its CDR3 holds 17 amino acids, cysteine through phenylalanine. The read is trimmed to its CDR3 DNA, 51 bases read in frame from base 1. The junction shows trimming of 0 bases on V and 2 bases on J, and the gene matches do not reach 8 bases of it. The data derive from a study of OX40 agonist ivuxolimab in advanced cancers. In terms of the full investigation: Ivuxolimab, which targeted the costimulatory receptor OX40 (CD134), was an agonistic, fully human IgG2 monoclonal antibody. Intravenous ivuxolimab was administered to patients every 2 weeks at six dose levels: 0.01, 0.1, 0.3, 1.5, 3 and 10 mg/kg. Of the approximately 50 dose-escalation patients, hepatocellular carcinoma was present in roughly 19, melanoma in around 15, renal cell carcinoma in 9 and head and neck cancer in 9. A male proportion of roughly 85% and a mean age of around 60 years, ranging from 23 to 79, were recorded for the dose-escalation cohort. Patients were allowed to have had prior anti-PD-1, anti-PD-L1 or anti-CTLA-4 therapy, and approximately 40% of the dose-escalation patients had been treated with checkpoint inhibitors. Partial responses occurred in three dose-escalation patients: two with cutaneous melanoma and one with hepatocellular carcinoma. The purpose of peripheral TCRbeta sequencing was to test whether ivuxolimab changed TCR sequence diversity and led to clonal T-cell expansion. The paper describes the monotherapy dose-escalation part (N of about 47 patients) of the phase I trial of ivuxolimab.

For sequencing of the TCRbeta CDR3 region, genomic DNA was extracted from the sorted cells. The immunoSEQ Assay was used for sequencing of TCRbeta CDR3 regions. TCRdb limited this immuneACCESS table to in-frame rearrangements with V and J called. A share of clones is missing; checked studies link under half to unresolved V genes, and the rest is unexplained. A total of tens of thousands of clones appear in this sample, about 89% of them only once. Less than 0.8% of the sample goes to the ten largest clones. Patients with autoimmune disease history or receiving systemic immunosuppression were excluded from the trial. Peripheral blood for TCR sequencing was collected from all dose cohorts at baseline, on cycle 4 day 1, and on cycle 7 day 1. The samples were taken from a phase I, first-in-human, multicenter, open-label dose-escalation trial of ivuxolimab. The trial enrolled adults with locally advanced or metastatic head and neck squamous cell, hepatocellular, melanoma or renal cell carcinoma. Before TCR sequencing, CD4+ T cells and CD8+ T cells from peripheral blood were sorted into separate populations.

What the research found in general, with its limitations: Low levels of normalized T-cell clonal expansion were also seen in some nonresponding patients. At doses of 0.1 to 3.0 mg/kg, clonal expansion of both CD4+ and CD8+ T cells in blood was seen between baseline and week 6. After ivuxolimab, CD8+ T cells had more expanded clones than CD4+ T cells on average. Antigen specificity was not determined for the clonally expanded peripheral T cells. Partial responders in the 0.1-3.0 mg/kg groups had among the lowest normalized peripheral clonal expansion, especially among CD8+ T cells.

The starting material was CD4+ or CD8+ T cells sorted from blood, obtained in a trial of the OX40 agonist ivuxolimab. The sequence links TRBV5-1 to TRBJ2-4; a stretch of 7 junction bases matches TRBD1. The sequence was collected from an adult with an advanced solid tumor such as melanoma, head and neck, liver or kidney cancer. The CDR3 is CASSLGQGSLTKNIQYF. The DNA sequence is TGCGCCAGCAGCTTGGGACAGGGCTCTCTAACCAAAAACATTCAGTACTTC. Where the CDR3 stops, the reference TRBV5-1 and TRBJ2-4 genes take over; the full variable domain is KAGVTQTPRYLIKTRGQQVTLSCSPISGHRSVSWYQQTPGQGLQFLFEYFSETQRNKGNFPGRFSGRQFSNSRSEMNVSTLELGDSALYLCASSLGQGSLTKNIQYFGAGTRLSVL.